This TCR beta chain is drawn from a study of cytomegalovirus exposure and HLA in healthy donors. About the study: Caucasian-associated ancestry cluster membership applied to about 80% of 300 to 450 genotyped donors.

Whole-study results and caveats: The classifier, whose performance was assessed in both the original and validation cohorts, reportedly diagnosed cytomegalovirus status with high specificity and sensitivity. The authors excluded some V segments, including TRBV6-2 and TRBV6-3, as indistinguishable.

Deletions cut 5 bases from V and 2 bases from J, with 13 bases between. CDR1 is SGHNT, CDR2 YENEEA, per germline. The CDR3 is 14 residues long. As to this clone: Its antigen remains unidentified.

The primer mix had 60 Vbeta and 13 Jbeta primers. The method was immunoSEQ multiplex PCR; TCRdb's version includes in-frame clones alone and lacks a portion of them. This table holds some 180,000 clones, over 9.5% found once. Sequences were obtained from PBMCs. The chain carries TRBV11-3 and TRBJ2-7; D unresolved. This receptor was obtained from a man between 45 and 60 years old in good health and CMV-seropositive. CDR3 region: CASSTQVFPYEQYF. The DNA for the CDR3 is TGTGCCAGCAGCACCCAGGTTTTCCCCTACGAGCAGTACTTC.